This passage covers 29 T cell receptor beta chains from one sample sequenced in a study of blood T cells in healthy people across ages. Next came a second PCR, run for about 7 to 12 cycles, which used a sample-barcoded 5' primer along with a J-beta primer mix. TCRdb itself ran the 5' RACE reads through MiXCR, one entry per CDR3 protein. The sample holds about 1,600,000 distinct CDR3 sequences; 40% to 50% are singletons and the top ten take 7.9%. The specimen was blood. Receptor source: a woman between 18 and 29 years old in good health.

As for this clonotype: One junction end disagrees with the germline gene, perhaps due to a read error. This chain joins TRBV4-2 and TRBJ2-3; D remains ambiguous. This CDR3 has 14 amino acids. Germline assignment: CDR1 LGHNA and CDR2 YNFKEQ. Written as DNA, the CDR3 is TGTGCCTGCAGCCAAGAAGGTGGGATAGATACGCAGTATTTT. Its translation is CACSQEGGIDTQYF.

This chain joins TRBV28 and TRBJ1-1, with D tentatively TRBD1 (5 bases). Germline lookup yields CDR1 MDHEN and CDR2 SYDVKM. Trimming took 6 bases from V and 0 from J, leaving 14 bases between them. The CDR3 consists of 15 residues. CDR3 nucleotide sequence: TGTGCCAGCAGACTTTTTGGGGGGATGAACACTGAAGCTTTCTTT. It specifies CASRLFGGMNTEAFF. Looking up the rest from reference TRBV28 and TRBJ1-1 gives the full variable domain: DVKVTQSSRYLVKRTGEKVFLECVQDMDHENMFWYRQDPGLGLRLIYFSYDVKMKEKGDIPEGYSVSREKKERFSLILESASTNQTSMYLCASRLFGGMNTEAFFGQGTRLTVV.

This clonotype was seen more than once but under ten times. The chain is built from TRBV5-1 and TRBJ1-2; a possible D gene is TRBD1 (6 bases). V gave up 4 bases and J gave up 1 base, with 11 bases separating them. This CDR3 region has 14 residues. Germline lookup yields CDR1 SGHRS and CDR2 YFSETQ. CDR3 DNA: TGCGCCAGCAGCAGGACAGACATTAACTATGGCTACACCTTC. Its protein is CASSRTDINYGYTF.

This clonotype was seen ten or more times. The chain uses TRBV4-1 and TRBJ1-2; 9 bases fit TRBD1. Germline V CDR1 and CDR2: MGHRA, YSYEKL. The CDR3 sequence is 15 residues long. V lost 5 bases to trimming and J lost 2 bases; unmatched junction nucleotides: 6. As DNA, the CDR3 is TGCGCCAGCAGCACCCGGACAGGGGACAACTATGGCTACACCTTC. Translated: CASSTRTGDNYGYTF.

This clonotype was picked up many times. The CDR3 DNA reads TGTGCCAGCAGTGACTCGAGCAGGGGGCAGACCGGGGAGCTGTTTTTT. Protein sequence: CASSDSSRGQTGELFF. The chain carries TRBV6-4 and TRBJ2-2; 8 nucleotides line up with TRBD1. The CDR3 runs to 16 residues. V shed 0 bases, J shed 5 bases, and the junction held 5 bases outside the gene matches. CDR1 and CDR2 (germline): MRHNA, SNTAGT.

CDR3 amino acids: CASSPLGTGGELFF. Here the CDR3 DNA reads TGTGCCAGCTCACCATTGGGGACAGGGGGCGAACTGTTTTTT. The chain recombines TRBV18 with TRBJ1-4; TRBD1 aligns across 12 bases. The CDR3 is 14 amino acids. Germline V gene sequence: CDR1 KGHSH, CDR2 LQKENI. The V and J ends lost 2 bases and 12 bases, in that order; junction bases with no gene match: 4.

This clonotype turned up a few times. The chain is built from TRBV3-1 and TRBJ1-2; D call uncertain. Deletions cut 5 bases from V and 3 bases from J, with 13 bases between. Germline V lookup: CDR1 LGHDT, CDR2 YNNKEL (reference sequence). This CDR3 comprises 14 residues. The CDR3: CASSKSLTDYGYTF. The CDR3 DNA reads TGTGCCAGCAGCAAGTCACTAACGGACTATGGCTACACCTTC.

The chain carries TRBV5-6 and TRBJ1-1, with D possibly matching TRBD1 (5 bases). This CDR3 contains 17 residues. Per the germline V gene, CDR1 is SGHDT and CDR2 is YYEEEE. Trimming cost V 4 bases and J 5 bases, with 24 bases left between them. CDR3 in DNA: TGTGCCAGCAGCCCAATCGGGACGCCCAAATCGGATACTGAAGCTTTCTTT. Its protein is CASSPIGTPKSDTEAFF.

This rearrangement joins TRBV7-9 to TRBJ2-3; D is possibly TRBD1 (6 bases). Germline CDR1 reads SEHNR; CDR2 reads FQNEAQ (reference sequence). The CDR3 has 15 residues. V shed 4 bases and J shed 1 base, with 12 bases lying between them. The CDR3 spells CASSYQGTRTDTQYF. The CDR3 region has the DNA TGTGCCAGCAGCTACCAGGGGACCCGCACAGATACGCAGTATTTT.

V usage is TRBV20-1 and J usage is TRBJ1-6; weak D call: TRBD1 (5 bases). Looked up from germline, CDR1 is DFQATT and CDR2 is SNEGSKA (reference sequence). V gave up 2 bases and J gave up 7 bases, with 12 bases separating them. CDR3 length equals 14 residues. The CDR3 DNA follows: TGCAGTGCTAGACATCAGGGAGGAAATTCACCCCTCCACTTT. This encodes CSARHQGGNSPLHF.

The chain has TRBV20-1 and TRBJ1-1; the D gene is possibly TRBD1 (5 bases). The CDR3 spans 13 residues. Germline V gene lookup returns CDR1 DFQATT and CDR2 SNEGSKA (reference sequence). V was pared by 0 bases and J by 12 bases, with 17 bases between. Here the CDR3 reads CSAREHRQGLTFF. The CDR3 DNA reads as TGCAGTGCTAGAGAGCATCGGCAGGGCTTAACTTTCTTT.

This clonotype was found many times. This sequence joins TRBV3-1 and TRBJ2-7, with D perhaps TRBD2 (5 bases). V lost 2 bases and J lost 5, with 16 bases in between. The CDR3 spans 15 residues. Germline V gene data show CDR1 as LGHDT and CDR2 as YNNKEL (reference sequence). Written as DNA, the CDR3 is TGTGCCAGCAGCCAATTAGGACTTAGAATCCACGAGCAGTACTTC. Translation: CASSQLGLRIHEQYF.

This clonotype was observed a few times. The V gene is TRBV4-1, the J gene TRBJ2-7, with 10 bases aligning to TRBD2. There are 16 residues in the CDR3. V shed 6 bases and J 6 bases; nucleotides not matched to a gene: 14. Per germline, CDR1 MGHRA and CDR2 YSYEKL. In DNA form, the CDR3 reads TGCGCCAGCAGTCAAACGAGGACTAGCGGCCAGGCCGAGCAGTACTTC. This codes for CASSQTRTSGQAEQYF.

The chain has TRBV7-2 and TRBJ2-1, with a tentative D call TRBD2 (6 bases). This CDR3 region has 17 residues. Germline-derived CDR1 and CDR2 are SGHTA and FQGNSA. V lost 4 bases and J lost 4, with 20 bases in between. CDR3 bases: TGTGCCAGCAGCTCCCAACTAGGTGGGGGGTGGTACAATGAGCAGTTCTTC. It yields the protein CASSSQLGGGWYNEQFF.

Only a few counts were recorded for this clonotype. This chain connects TRBV15 to TRBJ1-1, with unresolved D. Trimming pared 1 base from V and 6 bases from J, leaving 15 bases between. This CDR3 spans 15 amino acids. Per germline, CDR1 LNHNV and CDR2 YYDKDF (reference sequence). CDR3 nucleotide sequence: TGTGCCACCAGCAGAGCTGCGGGGATTAACGCTGAAGCTTTCTTT. This translates into CATSRAAGINAEAFF.

The chain uses TRBV5-1 and TRBJ1-2; weak D call: TRBD1 (5 bases). The CDR3 runs 14 residues. The V gene lost 7 bases and the J gene lost 2 bases, with 15 bases spanning the gap. CDR1 is SGHRS, CDR2 YFSETQ, per germline. The CDR3 sequence is CASRAGWGNYGYTF. The DNA of the CDR3 is TGCGCCAGCCGCGCGGGGTGGGGGAACTATGGCTACACCTTC.

The chain joins TRBV10-3 to TRBJ1-4, with 7 bases identical to TRBD1. This CDR3 contains 17 residues. Germline lookup yields CDR1 ENHRY and CDR2 SYGVKD. V was pared by 4 bases and J by 5 bases, with 13 bases of the junction left unmatched. The CDR3 sequence is CAISASGSAGGNEKLFF. The CDR3, as DNA: TGTGCCATCAGTGCATCAGGGTCTGCAGGGGGAAATGAAAAACTGTTTTTT.

A few counts support this clonotype. V usage is TRBV20-1 and J usage is TRBJ2-7, with 8 bases fitting TRBD1. The V gene's germline CDR1 is DFQATT and CDR2 SNEGSKA (reference sequence). V was clipped by 0 bases and J by 2 bases; unmatched bases: 6. The CDR3 length is 15 residues. The DNA of the CDR3 is TGCAGTGCTAGAGATCAAACAGGGGGGACCTACGAGCAGTACTTC. Translated, it gives CSARDQTGGTYEQYF.

The chain joins TRBV18 to TRBJ2-2; weak D call: TRBD1 (6 bases). Per germline, CDR1 KGHSH and CDR2 LQKENI. Trimming pared 4 bases from V and 7 bases from J, leaving 13 bases between. The CDR3 has 14 amino acids. The CDR3 region is CASSLMDRLGELFF. The CDR3 DNA is TGTGCCAGCTCACTTATGGACAGACTCGGGGAGCTGTTTTTT.

This clonotype was recorded a few times. This chain links TRBV7-2 with TRBJ2-7; D is perhaps TRBD2 (6 bases). Germline CDR1 reads SGHTA; CDR2 reads FQGNSA. This CDR3 is 15 amino acids long. Trimming stripped 1 base from V and 2 bases from J, with 12 bases between. The CDR3 loop is CASSLVAGSTYEQYF. As DNA, the CDR3 is TGTGCCAGCAGCTTAGTGGCGGGGTCAACCTACGAGCAGTACTTC.

V and J are TRBV12-3 or TRBV12-4 and TRBJ1-2, with D unclear. Trimming removed 5 bases at V and 4 bases at J, with 11 bases between. The CDR3 is made up of 13 amino acids. The CDR3 spells CASSAGGSYGYTF. The CDR3 DNA sequence: TGTGCCAGCAGTGCCGGTGGGAGCTATGGCTACACCTTC.

The chain carries TRBV12-5 and TRBJ2-2; TRBD2 aligns across 9 bases. CDR1 LGHNT and CDR2 FRNRAP come from the germline V gene. This CDR3 spans 17 amino acids. With 1 base clipped from V and 1 base from J, the junction kept 4 bases outside the gene matches. CDR3 nucleotides: TGTGCTAGTGGTTTGGCTTTACTAGCGGGGAACACCGGGGAGCTGTTTTTT. Protein product: CASGLALLAGNTGELFF.

There are a few counts of this clonotype. The V call is TRBV10-3, the J call TRBJ2-7, with D tentatively TRBD1 (6 bases). The germline V gene has CDR1 ENHRY and CDR2 SYGVKD. The CDR3 extends over 14 amino acids. V was cut by 6 bases and J by 5 bases, with 17 bases left in between. The CDR3 loop reads CAIRRTVLVNEQYF. CDR3 bases: TGTGCCATCAGGAGGACAGTTCTGGTAAACGAGCAGTACTTC.

The rearrangement links TRBV30 to TRBJ1-2; 8 bases map to TRBD1. This CDR3 spans 14 amino acids. After removal of 3 bases from V and 5 bases from J, the junction contained 8 bases not matched to a gene. Germline values: CDR1 GTSNPN, CDR2 SVGIG (reference sequence). The CDR3 nucleotides are TGTGCCTGGAGCGTAGGGACAGGAGCTTATGGCTACACCTTC. Protein sequence: CAWSVGTGAYGYTF.

V usage is TRBV27 and J usage is TRBJ1-2; D call uncertain. Germline loops: CDR1 MNHEY, CDR2 SMNVEV (reference sequence). The ends were cut back, 8 bases at V and 4 bases at J, with 14 bases in the middle. The CDR3 has 13 residues. The CDR3 loop is CASATPAGYGYTF. The CDR3 DNA sequence: TGTGCCAGCGCGACCCCGGCGGGCTATGGCTACACCTTC.

The J gene is TRBJ2-3, the V gene TRBV7-9; 7 bases agree with TRBD2. The germline V gene has CDR1 SEHNR and CDR2 FQNEAQ (reference sequence). The CDR3 has 15 amino acids. After removal of 1 base from V and 6 bases from J, the junction contained 7 bases not matched to a gene. DNA for the CDR3: TGTGCCAGCAGCTTAGGGGGGACTACCAGTGATACGCAGTATTTT. It yields the protein CASSLGGTTSDTQYF.

This clonotype was recorded once. This rearrangement joins TRBV11-1 to TRBJ1-2, with a weak D call TRBD1 (6 bases). Trimming pared 6 bases from V and 0 bases from J, leaving 8 bases between. Germline V lookup: CDR1 SGHAT, CDR2 FQDESV (reference sequence). The CDR3 has 13 amino acids. The CDR3 region is CASSKGANYGYTF. The CDR3, as DNA: TGTGCCAGCAGTAAGGGGGCTAACTATGGCTACACCTTC.

This clonotype has more than one count but fewer than ten. The V gene is TRBV29-1, the J gene TRBJ2-3; 10 bases align to TRBD2. Germline values: CDR1 SQVTM, CDR2 ANQGSEA. The CDR3 runs 16 residues. V shed 3 bases, J shed 5 bases, and the junction held 11 bases outside the gene matches. The CDR3 coding sequence is TGCAGCGTTGATGGGACCCTAGCGGGAGCGGGAGATACGCAGTATTTT. Its translation is CSVDGTLAGAGDTQYF.

The gene calls are TRBV12-3 or TRBV12-4 and TRBJ1-2, with 7 bases matching TRBD1. The CDR3 contains 14 residues. The V and J ends lost 8 bases and 7 bases, in that order; junction bases with no gene match: 13. The CDR3 protein is CASVRSPGGGGYTF. CDR3 in DNA: TGTGCCAGCGTCAGATCCCCAGGGGGTGGTGGCTACACCTTC.